The next 18 T cell receptor beta chains were all read from a single sample in a study of blood T cell repertoires in COVID-19. The data were produced by immunoSEQ multiplex PCR, yet TCRdb's version contains in-frame clones alone and is incomplete. This table holds about 260,000 clones, around four fifths found once. Material: peripheral blood. The receptors come from a man aged 60 to 69 who had recovered from COVID-19.

CDR3 nucleotide sequence: TGCGCCAGCAGCTGGACAGAAGTAGGCAATGAGCAGTTCTTC. This gives the protein CASSWTEVGNEQFF. The rearrangement links TRBV5-1 to TRBJ2-1, with D possibly TRBD1 on 6 matching bases. This CDR3 is built from 14 residues. Trimming stripped 3 bases from V and 6 bases from J, with 13 bases between. Germline V lookup: CDR1 SGHRS, CDR2 YFSETQ.

The CDR3, as DNA: TGCAGCGTGGTTGACAGTTGGGAGCAGTACTTC. It codes for CSVVDSWEQYF. The chain has TRBV29-1 and TRBJ2-7; a weak D match, TRBD1 (5 bases). The germline CDR1 and CDR2 sequences are SQVTM and ANQGSEA. The CDR3 spans 11 residues. V lost 6 bases and J lost 7, with 13 bases in between.

The chain couples TRBV19 to TRBJ2-2; 10 bases line up with TRBD1. Germline CDR1 and CDR2: LNHDA and SQIVND (reference sequence). The CDR3 length is 16 residues. V gave up 7 bases and J gave up 2 bases; unmatched junction bases: 7. CDR3 protein: CASNPGTGANTGELFF. CDR3 DNA: TGTGCCAGTAATCCCGGGACAGGGGCTAACACCGGGGAGCTGTTTTTT.

The genes are TRBV7-6 and TRBJ2-1; D perhaps matches TRBD2 (7 bases). Trimming removed 4 bases from V and 1 base from J, with 23 bases in between. Germline-derived CDR1 and CDR2 are SGHVS and FNYEAQ. CDR3 length equals 19 residues. The CDR3 is CASSSRGGAEVVSYNEQFF. The CDR3 DNA is TGTGCCAGCAGCTCCCGAGGGGGGGCGGAGGTAGTGTCCTACAATGAGCAGTTCTTC.

CDR3 loop: CASSKGLAGEQYF. CDR3 nucleotides: TGTGCCAGTAGTAAGGGACTAGCGGGGGAGCAGTACTTC. J is TRBJ2-7 and V is TRBV19, with TRBD2 matching 13 bases. The CDR3 is made up of 13 amino acids. With V trimmed by 4 bases and J by 7 bases, 1 base remained unmatched. Germline V gene lookup returns CDR1 LNHDA and CDR2 SQIVND (reference sequence).

The chain couples TRBV4-2 to TRBJ2-7; D might be TRBD2 (5 bases). Germline V gene sequence: CDR1 LGHNA, CDR2 YNFKEQ. Trimming stripped 0 bases from V and 3 bases from J, with 12 bases between. The CDR3 consists of 15 residues. CDR3 region: CASSQDVSTSYEQYF. The DNA of the CDR3 is TGTGCCAGCAGCCAAGATGTGAGCACTAGCTACGAGCAGTACTTC.

This chain connects TRBV29-1 to TRBJ2-2; TRBD2 might be the D (5 bases). V was pared by 4 bases and J by 0 bases, with 18 bases between. The CDR3 totals 17 residues. The germline V gene has CDR1 SQVTM and CDR2 ANQGSEA. CDR3 coding DNA: TGCAGCGTTGTTTTTATGGGCGGGTCCTCGAACACCGGGGAGCTGTTTTTT. This encodes CSVVFMGGSSNTGELFF.

This chain links TRBV5-1 with TRBJ2-7; 8 bases are shared with TRBD2. The CDR3 has 14 amino acids. Germline assignment: CDR1 SGHRS and CDR2 YFSETQ. V lost 7 bases to trimming and J lost 6 bases; unmatched junction nucleotides: 12. The DNA for the CDR3 is TGCGCCAGCGGGTCCGGGACTAGGAACGCCGAGCAGTACTTC. Translated, it gives CASGSGTRNAEQYF.

The chain links TRBV7-2 to TRBJ2-2; TRBD2 matches at 15 bases. The germline V gene has CDR1 SGHTA and CDR2 FQGNSA. This CDR3 region has 18 residues. Germline trimming cut 4 bases from V and 3 bases from J; bases unmatched to any gene: 6. CDR3 in DNA: TGTGCCAGCAGCTCCGGACTAGCGGGGGGGTCATACACCGGGGAGCTGTTTTTT. It codes for CASSSGLAGGSYTGELFF.

The J gene is TRBJ2-3, the V gene TRBV3-1 (or the pseudogene TRBV3-2); 9 bases fit TRBD2. V was clipped by 0 bases and J by 2 bases; unmatched bases: 3. The CDR3 is 16 amino acids. Germline V CDR1 and CDR2: LGHDT, YNNKEL (reference sequence). The CDR3 region has the DNA TGTGCCAGCAGCCAAGACCTAGCGGGACTCACAGATACGCAGTATTTT. This translates into CASSQDLAGLTDTQYF.

The rearrangement uses TRBV28 and TRBJ1-2; TRBD1 matches 9 bases. Per germline, CDR1 MDHEN and CDR2 SYDVKM. With V trimmed by 5 bases and J by 2 bases, 15 bases remained unmatched. The CDR3 has 18 amino acids. The CDR3 nucleotides are TGTGCCAGCAGTCTGGCCGGGACAGGGCGCTTACTAAACTATGGCTACACCTTC. Protein: CASSLAGTGRLLNYGYTF.

The chain links TRBV27 to TRBJ1-2, with D maybe TRBD1 (6 bases). The V gene's germline CDR1 is MNHEY and CDR2 SMNVEV (reference sequence). This CDR3 is built from 15 residues. V gave up 5 bases and J gave up 4 bases, with 17 bases separating them. CDR3 sequence reads: CASSLGRGLGYGYTF. CDR3 DNA: TGTGCCAGCAGTCTGGGCAGGGGATTGGGCTATGGCTACACCTTC.

This chain links TRBV6-5 with TRBJ2-7; a possible D gene is TRBD1 (6 bases). V shed 0 bases and J shed 3 bases, with 12 bases lying between them. This CDR3 spans 15 amino acids. Germline V lookup: CDR1 MNHEY, CDR2 SVGAGI. The CDR3 DNA follows: TGTGCCAGCAGTTACTCGACGGGACACAACTACGAGCAGTACTTC. Protein product: CASSYSTGHNYEQYF.

The chain couples TRBV5-6 to TRBJ2-3, with a possible D match to TRBD2 (6 bases). Germline CDR1 reads SGHDT; CDR2 reads YYEEEE. Trimming took 1 base from V and 1 from J, leaving 10 bases between them. This CDR3 spans 15 amino acids. The CDR3 nucleotides are TGTGCCAGCAGCTTGCTAGCGCAGGGCACAGATACGCAGTATTTT. Protein: CASSLLAQGTDTQYF.

V gene TRBV27 combines with J gene TRBJ2-7; TRBD1 matches 12 bases. The CDR3 has 17 amino acids. The junction had 13 bases not matched to a gene; V was cut back by 3 bases and J by 7 bases. The V gene's germline CDR1 is MNHEY and CDR2 SMNVEV (reference sequence). As DNA, the CDR3 is TGTGCCAGCAGTTTCCCCGAAACCGGGACAGGGGGCGAGGAGCAGTACTTC. It yields the protein CASSFPETGTGGEEQYF.

The J gene is TRBJ2-1, the V gene TRBV5-5, with a weak D call TRBD1 (7 bases). Trimming stripped 5 bases from V and 9 bases from J, with 21 bases between. The CDR3 spans 15 residues. CDR1 is SGHKS, CDR2 YYEKEE, per germline (reference sequence). CDR3 protein: CASRWTGGSRGEQFF. As DNA, the CDR3 is TGTGCCAGCAGGTGGACAGGAGGGTCTCGGGGTGAGCAGTTCTTC.

The chain has TRBV25-1 and TRBJ2-2, with 11 bases aligning to TRBD1. The germline V gene has CDR1 MGHDK and CDR2 SYGVNS. With V trimmed by 11 bases and J by 7 bases, 6 bases remained unmatched. The CDR3 sequence is 13 residues long. CDR3 in amino acids: CAHGQGANGELFF. Here the CDR3 DNA reads TGTGCCCATGGACAGGGGGCTAACGGGGAGCTGTTTTTT.

This clone was detected a few times. The V and J genes are TRBV5-6 and TRBJ2-2; perhaps TRBD1 as D (6 bases). Germline V gives CDR1 SGHDT, CDR2 YYEEEE. V was cut by 3 bases and J by 4 bases, with 19 bases left in between. The CDR3 sequence is 17 residues long. The CDR3 DNA sequence: TGTGCCAGCAGCTCATCGGACAGCCACTCGAGCACCGGGGAGCTGTTTTTT. Translation: CASSSSDSHSSTGELFF.